A single sample is the source of the 18 T cell receptor beta chains below, sequenced in a study of regulatory T cells in long-lasting Graves disease. Noted time point: persistent/refractory GD, antithyroid drugs over 5 years with positive TRAb. Making the TCR library involved RNA that had been extracted from PBMCs. The TCR beta library used iRepertoire HTBI primers with Arm-PCR amplification of CDR3. TCRdb re-derived calls from the multiplex PCR reads in MiXCR, one entry per CDR3 protein. This sample has about 430,000 distinct CDR3 sequences, with under 25% found just once. Sequences were derived from peripheral blood mononuclear cells (PBMCs), sampled when the disease was refractory, from a patient treated with antithyroid drugs. These receptors were taken from a female donor with Graves disease.

This clonotype was seen more than once but under ten times. This CDR3 reads CAISSTGDSTEAFF. The CDR3 DNA follows: TGTGCCATCAGTTCCACAGGGGACAGCACTGAAGCTTTCTTT. The chain has TRBV10-3 and TRBJ1-1; 7 bases are a match to TRBD1. V gave up 5 bases and J gave up 4 bases; unmatched junction bases: 7. This CDR3 has 14 amino acids. The germline V gene encodes CDR1 ENHRY and CDR2 SYGVKD.

Ten or more counts support this clonotype. The chain recombines TRBV6-1 with TRBJ1-1, with D unclear. Trimming shortened V by 0 bases and J by 2 bases, and 10 bases separated the two germline ends. Germline V gene lookup returns CDR1 MNHNS and CDR2 SASEGT. CDR3 length: 15 residues. This CDR3 is CASSEARNLNTEAFF. CDR3 DNA sequence: TGTGCCAGCAGTGAAGCCAGGAACCTAAACACTGAAGCTTTCTTT.

This chain connects TRBV25-1 to TRBJ2-3; the match to TRBD2 covers 11 bases. This CDR3 is 20 amino acids long. Looked up from germline, CDR1 is MGHDK and CDR2 is SYGVNS. V lost 0 bases to trimming and J lost 2 bases; unmatched junction nucleotides: 13. CDR3 nucleotide sequence: TGTGCCAGCAGTGAATATTTCCTAGCGGGAGGAGTTAGTGACACAGATACGCAGTATTTT. It translates to CASSEYFLAGGVSDTDTQYF.

In regard to this clonotype: It may be a read error: a sequence one base away is much more abundant. The chain combines TRBV27 with TRBJ1-5, with 9 nucleotides matching TRBD1. CDR1 and CDR2 from the germline V gene are MNHEY and SMNVEV (reference sequence). The ends lost 5 bases at V and 2 bases at J; junction bases unmatched: 4. The length of the CDR3 is 15 residues. For the CDR3, the DNA is TGTGCCAGCAGTCCGACAGGGGGATGCAATCAGCCCCAGCATTTT. This translates into CASSPTGGCNQPQHF.

This clonotype occurred a few times. The V and J genes are TRBV12-3 or TRBV12-4 and TRBJ1-1; D remains ambiguous. V shed 4 bases and J shed 11 bases, with 11 bases lying between them. This CDR3 is 11 amino acids long. The CDR3 here is CASSSSREAFF. The CDR3 coding sequence is TGTGCCAGCAGTTCCTCCCGTGAGGCTTTCTTT.

Ten or more counts support this clonotype. This chain joins TRBV2 and TRBJ1-2; possibly TRBD1 for D (5 bases). CDR1 and CDR2 (germline): SNHLY, FYNNEI. The CDR3 totals 14 residues. Trimming took off 8 bases at V and 4 bases at J, with 17 bases between the two ends. This CDR3 reads CASGTLTGIYGYTF. Written as DNA, the CDR3 is TGTGCCAGCGGGACCTTGACGGGAATCTATGGCTACACCTTC.

The chain has TRBV12-5 and TRBJ2-2; TRBD2 matches 11 bases. The V gene's germline CDR1 is LGHNT and CDR2 FRNRAP. There are 16 residues in the CDR3. J was trimmed by 1 base and V by 4 bases; bases with no gene match: 2. CDR3 residues: CASGWGTSGNTGELFF. DNA of the CDR3: TGTGCTAGTGGTTGGGGGACTAGCGGGAACACCGGGGAGCTGTTTTTT. The full variable domain, rest sourced from reference TRBV12-5 and TRBJ2-2, is DARVTQTPRHKVTEMGQEVTMRCQPILGHNTVFWYRQTMMQGLELLAYFRNRAPLDDSGMPKDRFSAEMPDATLATLKIQPSEPRDSAVYFCASGWGTSGNTGELFFGEGSRLTVL.

This clonotype has ten or more counts. The chain combines TRBV11-1 with TRBJ2-7; unclear D gene. V lost 0 bases, J lost 7 bases, and 10 bases lay in between. The CDR3 contains 13 residues. Germline CDR1 SGHAT, CDR2 FQDESV (reference sequence). Written as DNA, the CDR3 is TGTGCCAGCAGCTTAGCGCTCTCGAGGGAGCAGTACTTC. It yields the protein CASSLALSREQYF.

The chain recombines TRBV30 with TRBJ2-1, with 7 bases identical to TRBD1. J gave up 8 bases and V 1 base, and 8 bases lay outside the gene matches. This CDR3 is 14 amino acids long. Per the germline V gene, CDR1 is GTSNPN and CDR2 is SVGIG (reference sequence). The CDR3 nucleotides are TGTGCCTGGAGTGGCAGAAACAGGGGCTATGAGCAGTTCTTC. Its translation: CAWSGRNRGYEQFF.

There are many counts of this clonotype. This rearrangement joins TRBV20-1 to TRBJ2-7; D assignment may be TRBD1 or TRBD2 (6 bases each). Trimming took off 4 bases at V and 5 bases at J, with 12 bases between the two ends. The CDR3 has 12 amino acids. Germline CDR1 DFQATT, CDR2 SNEGSKA (reference sequence). Written as DNA, the CDR3 is TGCAGTGCTACAGGGGAGGCCGACGAGCAGTACTTC. Translated, it gives CSATGEADEQYF.

V and J are TRBV5-4 and TRBJ2-5; unclear D gene. The CDR3 contains 15 residues. The germline V and J ends were trimmed by 0 bases and 4 bases, with 13 bases remaining between them. Germline CDR1 reads SGHNT; CDR2 reads YYREEE (reference sequence). CDR3 nucleotide sequence: TGTGCCAGCAGCTTGGGCGAAGGTCCTCGAGAGACCCAGTACTTC. Amino acid sequence: CASSLGEGPRETQYF. The full variable domain, completed using reference TRBV5-4 and TRBJ2-5, is ETGVTQSPTHLIKTRGQQVTLRCSSQSGHNTVSWYQQALGQGPQFIFQYYREEENGRGNFPPRFSGLQFPNYSSELNVNALELDDSALYLCASSLGEGPRETQYFGPGTRLLVL.

This clonotype showed up many times. The chain carries TRBV2 and TRBJ2-5; no firm D call. From germline, CDR1 is SNHLY and CDR2 FYNNEI. The CDR3 extends over 13 amino acids. The V end lost 3 bases, the J end lost 0 bases, and 5 bases lay between the germline ends. CDR3: CASSDGNQETQYF. The CDR3 DNA sequence: TGTGCCAGCAGTGACGGCAACCAAGAGACCCAGTACTTC.

This chain joins TRBV12-3 or TRBV12-4 and TRBJ2-7; a weak D match, TRBD1 (6 bases). The V end was cut by 8 bases, the J end by 1 base, with 12 bases between. The CDR3 consists of 13 residues. Here the CDR3 reads CASAWGPSYEQYF. CDR3 coding DNA: TGTGCCAGCGCTTGGGGGCCTTCCTACGAGCAGTACTTC.

The sample holds many counts of this clonotype. The CDR3 reads CASTGTGITGELFF. The CDR3 DNA follows: TGTGCCAGCACCGGGACAGGGATCACCGGGGAGCTGTTTTTT. The V and J genes are TRBV28 and TRBJ2-2, with TRBD1 matching 9 bases. This CDR3 has 14 residues. Germline V CDR1 and CDR2: MDHEN, SYDVKM. J was trimmed by 4 bases and V by 7 bases; bases with no gene match: 4.

Ten or more counts support this clonotype. This rearrangement joins TRBV27 to TRBJ1-2, with D maybe TRBD1 (6 bases). The CDR3 length is 15 residues. V dropped 5 bases and J dropped 2 bases, with 15 bases sitting between them. Germline CDR1 and CDR2: MNHEY and SMNVEV (reference sequence). The CDR3, as DNA: TGTGCCAGCAGTACACTACAGGGAGCGAACTATGGCTACACCTTC. Translation: CASSTLQGANYGYTF.

The chain carries TRBV15 and TRBJ2-7; D ambiguous. V was pared by 0 bases and J by 6 bases, with 3 bases between. Germline V gene lookup returns CDR1 LNHNV and CDR2 YYDKDF (reference sequence). CDR3 length: 11 amino acids. CDR3 loop: CATSRDLEQYF. As DNA, the CDR3 is TGTGCCACCAGCAGAGATCTCGAGCAGTACTTC.

The gene calls are TRBV7-9 and TRBJ2-7; weak D call: TRBD2 (5 bases). Germline CDR1 and CDR2: SEHNR and FQNEAQ (reference sequence). The CDR3 contains 14 residues. V lost 5 bases and J 5 bases, leaving 16 bases between the germline ends. CDR3 in DNA: TGTGCCAGCAGCCTTAGCGTTGGTGGAAACGAGCAGTACTTC. Protein sequence: CASSLSVGGNEQYF.

This chain connects TRBV5-8 to TRBJ2-1; possibly TRBD2 for D (7 bases). The CDR3 contains 16 residues. Germline CDR1 is SGHTS and CDR2 is YDEGEE. The V end lost 6 bases, the J end lost 4 bases, and 20 bases lay between the germline ends. The CDR3 region is CASTWGGLAVYNEQFF. The CDR3 nucleotides are TGTGCCAGCACCTGGGGGGGCCTAGCGGTATACAATGAGCAGTTCTTC.